The 3 T cell receptor beta chains listed next were all sequenced from one sample in a study of CD8+ T cells in alopecia areata. cDNA serving as the sequencing template came from extracted, reverse transcribed RNA. Using immunoSEQ multiplex PCR, the repertoire was profiled, and TCRdb retains in-frame clones only, with some absent. The sample gives about 210,000 clones, around three fifths of which show up once; around 3.9% is in the top ten. Treatment specified: oral pan-JAK inhibitor, 5-10 mg twice daily. Source: CD4+ T cells sorted from blood, taken at week 4, from a patient treated with tofacitinib. The receptors come from a human donor with alopecia areata.

The CDR3 DNA is TGTGCCAGCAGCTTAAACGGTTCACCCCTCCACTTT. This encodes CASSLNGSPLHF. The rearrangement joins TRBV11-2 to TRBJ1-6; D remains unclear. Germline V gene data show CDR1 as SGHAT and CDR2 as FQNNGV. Trimming took off 2 bases at V and 9 bases at J, with 5 bases between the two ends. CDR3 size: 12 residues.

The chain is built from TRBV6-6 and TRBJ1-5; D is ambiguous. CDR1 is MNHNY, CDR2 SVGAGI, per germline (reference sequence). The CDR3 runs 14 residues. V lost 8 bases and J 4 bases, leaving 15 bases between the germline ends. CDR3 sequence reads: CASADGPINQPQHF. Here the CDR3 DNA reads TGTGCCAGCGCGGATGGACCGATAAATCAGCCCCAGCATTTT.

The genes are TRBV7-2 and TRBJ1-1; 8 bases align to TRBD1. V lost 0 bases to trimming and J lost 7 bases; unmatched junction nucleotides: 7. CDR3 length: 15 amino acids. Looked up from germline, CDR1 is SGHTA and CDR2 is FQGNSA. As DNA, the CDR3 is TGTGCCAGCAGCTTAGCGACCGGGACAGGCGTTGAAGCTTTCTTT. It yields the protein CASSLATGTGVEAFF.